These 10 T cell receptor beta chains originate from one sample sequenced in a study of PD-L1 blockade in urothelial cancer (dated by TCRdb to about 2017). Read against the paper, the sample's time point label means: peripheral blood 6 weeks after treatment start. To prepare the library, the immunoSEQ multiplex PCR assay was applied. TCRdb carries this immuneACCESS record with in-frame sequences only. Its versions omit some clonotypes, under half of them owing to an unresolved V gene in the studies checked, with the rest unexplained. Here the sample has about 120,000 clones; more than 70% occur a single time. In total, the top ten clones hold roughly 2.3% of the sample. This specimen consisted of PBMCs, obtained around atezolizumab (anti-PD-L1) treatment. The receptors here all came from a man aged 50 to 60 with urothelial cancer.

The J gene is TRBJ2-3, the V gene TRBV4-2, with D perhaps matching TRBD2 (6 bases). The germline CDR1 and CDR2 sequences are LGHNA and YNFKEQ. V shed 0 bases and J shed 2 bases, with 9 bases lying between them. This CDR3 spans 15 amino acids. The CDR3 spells CASSQEREVTDTQYF. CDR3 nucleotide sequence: TGTGCCAGCAGCCAAGAGAGGGAGGTCACAGATACGCAGTATTTT.

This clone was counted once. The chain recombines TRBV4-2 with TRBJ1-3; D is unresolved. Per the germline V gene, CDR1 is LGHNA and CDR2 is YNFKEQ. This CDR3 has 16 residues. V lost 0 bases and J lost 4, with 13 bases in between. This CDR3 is CASSQDPREVGNTIYF. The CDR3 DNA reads TGTGCCAGCAGCCAAGATCCGAGGGAGGTCGGAAACACCATATATTTT.

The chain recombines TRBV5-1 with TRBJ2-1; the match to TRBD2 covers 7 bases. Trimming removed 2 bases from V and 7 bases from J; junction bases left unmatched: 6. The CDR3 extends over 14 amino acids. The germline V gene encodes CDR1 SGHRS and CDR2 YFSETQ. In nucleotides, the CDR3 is TGCGCCAGCAGCTTCCCGGGAGGAGCAAATGAGCAGTTCTTC. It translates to CASSFPGGANEQFF.

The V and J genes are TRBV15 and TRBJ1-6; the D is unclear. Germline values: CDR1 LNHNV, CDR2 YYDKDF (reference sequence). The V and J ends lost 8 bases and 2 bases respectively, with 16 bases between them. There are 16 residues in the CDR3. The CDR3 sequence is CATERSFNAYNSPLHF. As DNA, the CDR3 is TGTGCCACCGAGCGGTCCTTTAACGCCTATAATTCACCCCTCCACTTT.

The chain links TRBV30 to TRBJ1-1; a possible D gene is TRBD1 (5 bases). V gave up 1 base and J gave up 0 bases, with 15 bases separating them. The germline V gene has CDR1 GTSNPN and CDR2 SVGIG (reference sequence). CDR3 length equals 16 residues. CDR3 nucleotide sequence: TGTGCCTGGAGTGCCAGCAGGGAAGGGATGAACACTGAAGCTTTCTTT. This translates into CAWSASREGMNTEAFF.

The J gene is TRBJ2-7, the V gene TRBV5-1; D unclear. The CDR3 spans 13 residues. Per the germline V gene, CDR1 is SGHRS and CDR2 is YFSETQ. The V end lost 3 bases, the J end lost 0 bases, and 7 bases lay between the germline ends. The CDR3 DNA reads TGCGCCAGCAGCTCCACAAGCTCCTACGAGCAGTACTTC. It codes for CASSSTSSYEQYF.

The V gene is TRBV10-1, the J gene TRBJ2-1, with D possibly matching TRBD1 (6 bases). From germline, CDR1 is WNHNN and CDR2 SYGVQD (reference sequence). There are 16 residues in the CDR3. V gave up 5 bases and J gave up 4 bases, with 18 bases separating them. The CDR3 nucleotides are TGCGCCAGCAGTAACAGAAACGGGACACTATACAATGAGCAGTTCTTC. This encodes CASSNRNGTLYNEQFF.

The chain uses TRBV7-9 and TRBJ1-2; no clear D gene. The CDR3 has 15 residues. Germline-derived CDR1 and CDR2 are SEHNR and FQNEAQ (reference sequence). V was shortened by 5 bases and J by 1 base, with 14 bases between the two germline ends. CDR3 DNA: TGTGCCAGCAGCCCCTCCGGGAGGAATAACTATGGCTACACCTTC. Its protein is CASSPSGRNNYGYTF.

DNA of the CDR3: TGTGCCAGCGGCACCTTAGCGGGAGCTCGTCCAGATACGCAGTATTTT. Encoded protein: CASGTLAGARPDTQYF. This chain joins TRBV28 and TRBJ2-3, with TRBD2 matching over 9 bases. V shed 8 bases, J shed 4 bases, and the junction held 13 bases outside the gene matches. The CDR3 sequence is 16 residues long. Germline V gene data show CDR1 as MDHEN and CDR2 as SYDVKM.

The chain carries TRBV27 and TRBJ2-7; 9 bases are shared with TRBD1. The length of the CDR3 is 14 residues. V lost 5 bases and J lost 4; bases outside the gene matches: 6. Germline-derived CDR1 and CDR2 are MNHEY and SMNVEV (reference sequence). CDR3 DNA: TGTGCCAGCAGTCGGACAGGGGACGGGTACGAGCAGTACTTC. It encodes CASSRTGDGYEQYF.